The 18 T cell receptor beta chains reported below all come from one sample, sequenced in a study of cytomegalovirus exposure and HLA in healthy donors. Both 60 Vbeta primers and 13 Jbeta primers went into the PCR. Repertoires were generated with immunoSEQ multiplex PCR, while TCRdb's copy carries only in-frame clones and drops some. The table records approximately 70,000 clones, 80% to 90% of them present only once. The sequenced sample was PBMCs. Receptors were obtained from a young woman in good health and CMV-seronegative.

Comments on this clone: Relative to the germline gene, one junction end is altered; a read error may explain this. The chain carries TRBV7-9 and TRBJ2-3; 8 nucleotides match TRBD2. Germline CDR1 reads SEHNR; CDR2 reads FQNEAQ (reference sequence). CDR3 length: 16 amino acids. The CDR3 bases are TGTTCCAGCAGCTTCTCTAGTTTCCGGGAGGGGGATACGCAGTATTTT. This sequence encodes CSSSFSSFREGDTQYF.

The chain is built from TRBV7-9 and TRBJ2-5; 10 bases are shared with TRBD2. Germline V gene sequence: CDR1 SEHNR, CDR2 FQNEAQ (reference sequence). The CDR3 spans 17 residues. V dropped 11 bases and J dropped 5; count of bases not matched to a gene: 20. The CDR3, as DNA: TGTGCCCCTAAGACCAGCGGGGGGGCGAAAATTGGGGAGACCCAGTACTTC. Residues: CAPKTSGGAKIGETQYF.

This chain uses TRBV6-6 with TRBJ2-7; possible D gene TRBD2, 6 bases. This CDR3 spans 13 amino acids. From germline, CDR1 is MNHNY and CDR2 SVGAGI (reference sequence). Trimming took off 1 base at V and 5 bases at J, with 9 bases between the two ends. Here the CDR3 reads CASSYFGGNEQYF. DNA for the CDR3: TGTGCCAGCAGTTACTTTGGCGGGAACGAGCAGTACTTC.

In its sample, this clone was seen once. The rearrangement joins TRBV28 to TRBJ2-1; 11 nucleotides match TRBD2. V lost 11 bases to trimming and J lost 3 bases; unmatched junction nucleotides: 15. This CDR3 comprises 17 residues. Germline V lookup: CDR1 MDHEN, CDR2 SYDVKM. CDR3 residues: CAFASSGGARDYNEQFF. CDR3 sequence (DNA): TGTGCCTTTGCCAGTAGCGGGGGGGCCAGGGACTACAATGAGCAGTTCTTC.

Notes on this clone: Other nucleotide sequences in the sample specify the same CDR3. This rearrangement joins TRBV19 to TRBJ1-2, with 9 bases lining up with TRBD1. Germline CDR1 LNHDA, CDR2 SQIVND (reference sequence). This CDR3 has 14 amino acids. Trimming took 5 bases from V and 5 from J; bases not matched to a gene: 6. CDR3 nucleotides: TGTGCCAGTAGTTCGCGCGACAGGGGGTATGGCTACACCTTC. It encodes CASSSRDRGYGYTF.

Turning to this clone: A read error may account for a junction end that differs from germline. The chain employs TRBV7-7 and TRBJ2-2; 8 nucleotides agree with TRBD1. The germline V gene encodes CDR1 SSHAT and CDR2 FNYEAQ (reference sequence). This CDR3 comprises 14 residues. The CDR3 DNA reads as TGTGCTAGCAGTAAGGACAGGGCGAACGGGGAGCTGTTTTTT. This sequence encodes CASSKDRANGELFF.

The J gene is TRBJ2-3, the V gene TRBV7-9; 7 bases agree with TRBD1. CDR3 length equals 14 residues. With 2 bases clipped from V and 4 bases from J, the junction kept 3 bases outside the gene matches. The germline V gene has CDR1 SEHNR and CDR2 FQNEAQ (reference sequence). CDR3: CASSLKGASDTQYF. CDR3 in DNA: TGTGCCAGCAGCTTAAAGGGGGCCTCAGATACGCAGTATTTT.

This clone was observed a handful of times. The chain couples TRBV27 to TRBJ1-6, with 9 bases lining up with TRBD1. Germline V gives CDR1 MNHEY, CDR2 SMNVEV (reference sequence). The CDR3 consists of 21 residues. V lost 4 bases, J lost 0 bases, and 16 bases stayed unmatched. CDR3 DNA sequence: TGTGCCAGCAGTTCGCACAGGGGGCTCTACCCGAAAAGCTCCTATAATTCACCCCTCCACTTT. Protein sequence: CASSSHRGLYPKSSYNSPLHF.

The V call is TRBV11-2, the J call TRBJ1-1; no definite D call. The CDR3 consists of 15 residues. The ends were cut back, 7 bases at V and 2 bases at J, with 17 bases in the middle. The V gene's germline CDR1 is SGHAT and CDR2 FQNNGV. In nucleotides, the CDR3 is TGTGCCAGCACCTCCTACTTCTTCGGTAACACTGAAGCTTTCTTT. This encodes CASTSYFFGNTEAFF.

J is TRBJ1-3 and V is TRBV6-6; 7 bases fit TRBD1. The germline CDR1 and CDR2 sequences are MNHNY and SVGAGI (reference sequence). The V segment lost 0 bases and the J segment 7 bases; nucleotides outside the gene matches: 6. This CDR3 has 15 residues. The CDR3 loop is CASSYSTGRGNTIYF. DNA of the CDR3: TGTGCCAGCAGTTACTCGACAGGGAGAGGGAACACCATATATTTT.

This chain joins TRBV7-9 and TRBJ2-3, with 9 bases identical to TRBD1. From germline, CDR1 is SEHNR and CDR2 FQNEAQ (reference sequence). CDR3 length equals 13 residues. V lost 5 bases to trimming and J lost 4 bases; unmatched junction nucleotides: 1. This CDR3 reads CASSRTGADTQYF. As DNA, the CDR3 is TGTGCCAGCAGCAGGACAGGGGCAGATACGCAGTATTTT.

The V and J genes are TRBV2 and TRBJ2-7, with D possibly matching TRBD2 (6 bases). CDR3 size: 12 residues. Germline-derived CDR1 and CDR2 are SNHLY and FYNNEI. The CDR3 DNA reads as TGTGCTGGGCAAGGCGGGGCCTACGAGCAGTACTTC. Residues: CAGQGGAYEQYF.

This chain links TRBV5-4 with TRBJ1-3; D gene uncertain. The CDR3 spans 15 residues. Deletions cut 3 bases from V and 0 bases from J, with 10 bases between. Germline V CDR1 and CDR2: SGHNT, YYREEE (reference sequence). The DNA for the CDR3 is TGTGCCAGCAGCTCCTACTACGGCTCTGGAAACACCATATATTTT. It yields the protein CASSSYYGSGNTIYF.

The gene calls are TRBV7-2 and TRBJ2-7; D possibly corresponds to TRBD2 (7 bases). Trimming removed 1 base from V and 2 bases from J, with 12 bases in between. Germline V gene sequence: CDR1 SGHTA, CDR2 FQGNSA. CDR3 length: 15 amino acids. CDR3 region: CASSLGGGQAYEQYF. The DNA of the CDR3 is TGTGCCAGCAGCTTAGGGGGGGGGCAGGCCTACGAGCAGTACTTC.

V and J are TRBV2 and TRBJ1-1, with unresolved D. The germline CDR1 and CDR2 sequences are SNHLY and FYNNEI. With 6 bases removed from V and 5 bases from J, the gap between germline ends came to 19 bases. The CDR3 loop spans 15 amino acids. The CDR3 spells CASSFTPSPGTEAFF. CDR3 in DNA: TGTGCCAGCAGCTTCACCCCCTCCCCGGGTACTGAAGCTTTCTTT.

The gene calls are TRBV19 and TRBJ1-2; 10 nucleotides line up with TRBD1. Germline CDR1 and CDR2: LNHDA and SQIVND (reference sequence). The CDR3 has 16 residues. V trimming: 3 bases; J trimming: 4 bases; junction bases outside the gene matches: 8. The CDR3 spells CASSMGGTGVSYGYTF. The DNA for the CDR3 is TGTGCCAGTAGTATGGGAGGGACAGGGGTGAGCTATGGCTACACCTTC.

The chain couples TRBV11-2 to TRBJ1-2, with D tentatively TRBD1 (6 bases). Trimming shortened V by 0 bases and J by 7 bases, and 12 bases separated the two germline ends. This CDR3 contains 14 residues. Looked up from germline, CDR1 is SGHAT and CDR2 is FQNNGV. The CDR3 nucleotides read TGTGCCAGCAGCTTAGACGCAGGGGTCTTTGGCTACACCTTC. Amino acid sequence: CASSLDAGVFGYTF.

J is TRBJ1-6 and V is TRBV7-6; maybe TRBD1 (6 bases). The CDR3 spans 17 residues. The V end lost 1 base, the J end lost 10 bases, and 20 bases lay between the germline ends. Germline values: CDR1 SGHVS, CDR2 FNYEAQ. The chain's CDR3 is CASSLGVAGAQDSPLHF. The CDR3 DNA sequence: TGTGCCAGCAGCTTAGGGGTCGCAGGGGCGCAAGACTCACCCCTCCACTTT.